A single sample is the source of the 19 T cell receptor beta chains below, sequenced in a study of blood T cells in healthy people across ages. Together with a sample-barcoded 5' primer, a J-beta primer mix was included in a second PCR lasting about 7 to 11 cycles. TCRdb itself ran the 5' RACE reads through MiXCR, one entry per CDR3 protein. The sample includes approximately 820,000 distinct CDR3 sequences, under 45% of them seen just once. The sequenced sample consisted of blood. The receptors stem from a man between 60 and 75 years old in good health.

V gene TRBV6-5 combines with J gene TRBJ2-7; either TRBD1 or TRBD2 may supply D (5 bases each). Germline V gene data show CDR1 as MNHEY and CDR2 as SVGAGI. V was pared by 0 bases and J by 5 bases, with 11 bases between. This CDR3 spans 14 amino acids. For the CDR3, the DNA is TGTGCCAGCAGTTACTCAGGGACCACTGACGAGCAGTACTTC. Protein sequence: CASSYSGTTDEQYF.

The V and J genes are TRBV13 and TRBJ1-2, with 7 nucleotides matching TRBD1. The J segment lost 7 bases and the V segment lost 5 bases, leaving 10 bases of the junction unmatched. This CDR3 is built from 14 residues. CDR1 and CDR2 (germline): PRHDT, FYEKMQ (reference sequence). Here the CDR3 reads CASSAQGGHGGYTF. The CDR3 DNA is TGTGCCAGCAGCGCCCAGGGGGGGCATGGTGGCTACACCTTC.

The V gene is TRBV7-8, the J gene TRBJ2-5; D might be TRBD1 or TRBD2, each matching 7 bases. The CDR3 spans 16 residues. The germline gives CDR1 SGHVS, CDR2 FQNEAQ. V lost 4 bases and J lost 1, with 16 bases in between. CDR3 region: CASSSRQGGSQETQYF. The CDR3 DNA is TGTGCCAGCAGCTCCCGGCAGGGGGGGTCCCAAGAGACCCAGTACTTC.

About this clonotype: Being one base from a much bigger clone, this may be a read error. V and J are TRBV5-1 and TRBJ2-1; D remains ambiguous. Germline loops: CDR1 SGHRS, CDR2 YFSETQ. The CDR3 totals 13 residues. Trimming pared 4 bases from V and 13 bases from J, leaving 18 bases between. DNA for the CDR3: TGCGCCAGCAGCAACAGTGAGGTAGAGACCCAGTTCTTC. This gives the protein CASSNSEVETQFF.

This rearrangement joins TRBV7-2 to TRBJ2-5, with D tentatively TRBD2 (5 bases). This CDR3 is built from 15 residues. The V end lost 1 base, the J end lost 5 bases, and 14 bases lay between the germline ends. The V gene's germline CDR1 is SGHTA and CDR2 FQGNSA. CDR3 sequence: CASSLDVGARETQYF. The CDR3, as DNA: TGTGCCAGCAGCTTAGATGTGGGAGCCCGGGAGACCCAGTACTTC.

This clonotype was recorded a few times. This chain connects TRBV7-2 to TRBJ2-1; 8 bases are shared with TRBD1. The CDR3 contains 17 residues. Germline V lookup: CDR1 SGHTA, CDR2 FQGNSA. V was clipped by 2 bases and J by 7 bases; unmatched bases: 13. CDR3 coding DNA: TGTGCCAGCAGCTTACTTTCGGGCAGGGGGCGCTTAAATGAGCAGTTCTTC. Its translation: CASSLLSGRGRLNEQFF.

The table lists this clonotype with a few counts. The CDR3 reads CASSQESAGVGNSPLHF. CDR3 nucleotides: TGCGCCAGCAGCCAAGAGTCCGCAGGGGTGGGGAATTCACCCCTCCACTTT. The V call is TRBV4-3, the J call TRBJ1-6; tentatively, D is TRBD1 (6 bases). Germline-derived CDR1 and CDR2 are LGHNA and YSLEER. The germline V and J ends were trimmed by 0 bases and 7 bases, with 16 bases remaining between them. The length of the CDR3 is 17 residues.

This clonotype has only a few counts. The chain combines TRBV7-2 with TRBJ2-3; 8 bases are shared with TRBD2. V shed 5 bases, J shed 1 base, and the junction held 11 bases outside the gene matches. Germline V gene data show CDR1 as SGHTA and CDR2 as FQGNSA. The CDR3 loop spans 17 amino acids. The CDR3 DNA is TGTGCCAGCAGCCCCGCCGGACTAGCAGGCGGCACAGATACGCAGTATTTT. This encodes CASSPAGLAGGTDTQYF.

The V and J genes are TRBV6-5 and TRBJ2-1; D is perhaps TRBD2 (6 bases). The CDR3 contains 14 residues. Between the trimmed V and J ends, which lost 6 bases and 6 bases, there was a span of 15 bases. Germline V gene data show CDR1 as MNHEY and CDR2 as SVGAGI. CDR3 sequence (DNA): TGTGCCAGCAGCCCCTTCACTAGCCCCAATGAGCAGTTCTTC. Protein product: CASSPFTSPNEQFF.

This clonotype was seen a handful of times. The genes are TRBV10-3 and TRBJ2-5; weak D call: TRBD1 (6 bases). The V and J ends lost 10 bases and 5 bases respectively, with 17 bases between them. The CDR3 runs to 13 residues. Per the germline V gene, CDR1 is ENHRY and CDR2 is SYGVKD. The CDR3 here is CATNRADGETQYF. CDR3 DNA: TGTGCCACCAACAGGGCGGATGGGGAGACCCAGTACTTC.

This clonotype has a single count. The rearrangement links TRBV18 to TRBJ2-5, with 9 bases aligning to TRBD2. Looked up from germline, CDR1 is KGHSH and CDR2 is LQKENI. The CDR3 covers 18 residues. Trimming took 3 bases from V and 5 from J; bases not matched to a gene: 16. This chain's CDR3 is CASSPDGYRAGGLETQYF. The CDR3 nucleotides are TGTGCCAGCTCACCTGACGGTTATAGAGCGGGGGGTCTTGAGACCCAGTACTTC.

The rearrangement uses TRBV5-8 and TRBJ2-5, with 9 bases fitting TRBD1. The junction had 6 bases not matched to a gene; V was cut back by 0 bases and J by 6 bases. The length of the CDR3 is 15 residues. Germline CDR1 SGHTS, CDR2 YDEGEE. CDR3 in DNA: TGTGCCAGCAGCTTGGAAACCGGGACAGGGCAGACCCAGTACTTC. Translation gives CASSLETGTGQTQYF. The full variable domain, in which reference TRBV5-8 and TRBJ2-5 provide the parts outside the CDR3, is EAGVTQSPTHLIKTRGQQATLRCSPISGHTSVYWYQQALGLGLQFLLWYDEGEERNRGNFPPRFSGRQFPNYSSELNVNALELEDSALYLCASSLETGTGQTQYFGPGTRLLVL.

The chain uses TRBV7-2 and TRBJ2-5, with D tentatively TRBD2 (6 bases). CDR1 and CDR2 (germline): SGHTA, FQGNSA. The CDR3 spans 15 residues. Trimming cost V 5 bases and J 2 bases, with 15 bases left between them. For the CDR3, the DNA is TGTGCCAGCAGCCCCCGGGGGACGCAACAAGAGACCCAGTACTTC. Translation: CASSPRGTQQETQYF.

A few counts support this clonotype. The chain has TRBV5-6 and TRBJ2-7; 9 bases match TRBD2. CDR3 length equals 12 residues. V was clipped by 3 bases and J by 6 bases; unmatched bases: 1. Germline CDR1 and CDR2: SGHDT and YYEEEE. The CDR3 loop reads CASSWGLAEQYF. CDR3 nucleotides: TGTGCCAGCAGCTGGGGACTAGCCGAGCAGTACTTC.

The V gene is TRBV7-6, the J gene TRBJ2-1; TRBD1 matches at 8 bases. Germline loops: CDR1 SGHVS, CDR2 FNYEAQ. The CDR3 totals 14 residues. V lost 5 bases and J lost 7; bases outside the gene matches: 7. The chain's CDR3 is CASSPRTGSNEQFF. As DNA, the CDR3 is TGTGCCAGCAGCCCCCGGACAGGGAGTAATGAGCAGTTCTTC. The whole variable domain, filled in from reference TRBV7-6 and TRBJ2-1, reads GAGVSQSPRYKVTKRGQDVALRCDPISGHVSLYWYRQALGQGPEFLTYFNYEAQQDKSGLPNDRFSAERPEGSISTLTIQRTEQRDSAMYRCASSPRTGSNEQFFGPGTRLTVL.

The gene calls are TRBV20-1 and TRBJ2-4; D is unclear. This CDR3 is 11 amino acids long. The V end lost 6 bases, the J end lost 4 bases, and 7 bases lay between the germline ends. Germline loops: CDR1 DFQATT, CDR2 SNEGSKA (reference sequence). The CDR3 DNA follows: TGCAGTGCACTGAGGAAAAACATTCAGTACTTC. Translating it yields CSALRKNIQYF.

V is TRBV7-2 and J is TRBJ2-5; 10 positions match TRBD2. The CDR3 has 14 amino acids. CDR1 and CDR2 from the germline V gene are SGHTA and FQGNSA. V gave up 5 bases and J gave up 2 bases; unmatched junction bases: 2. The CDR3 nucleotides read TGTGCCAGCAGCGAGGGACTAGCGCAAGAGACCCAGTACTTC. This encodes CASSEGLAQETQYF.

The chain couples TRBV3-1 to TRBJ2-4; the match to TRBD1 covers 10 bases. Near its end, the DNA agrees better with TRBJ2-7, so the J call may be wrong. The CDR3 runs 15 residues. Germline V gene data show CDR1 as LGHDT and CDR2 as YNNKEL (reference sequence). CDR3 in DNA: TGTGCCAGCAGCCTTCAGACAGGGGGCTATTACGAGCAGTACTTC. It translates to CASSLQTGGYYEQYF.

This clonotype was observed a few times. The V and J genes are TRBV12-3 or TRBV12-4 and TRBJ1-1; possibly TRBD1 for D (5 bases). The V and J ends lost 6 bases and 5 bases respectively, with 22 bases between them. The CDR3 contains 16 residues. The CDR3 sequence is CASRRRGAGGGTEAFF. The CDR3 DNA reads TGTGCCAGCAGACGGAGGGGCGCCGGCGGTGGTACTGAAGCTTTCTTT.